The 27 T cell receptor beta chains in this list originate from one sample, sequenced in a study of shared clonotypes between healthy human individuals. Produced via immunoSEQ multiplex PCR; TCRdb's table is partial and in-frame only. The sample holds a few million clones, more than 90% seen once. The sequenced sample consisted of naive CD4+ T cells sorted from blood. Subset of the sample: CD45RA+ positively selected. These receptors all come from a man aged 18-30 years in good health.

In this sample, this clone turned up a few times. The J gene is TRBJ2-3, the V gene TRBV30, with D unclear. V lost 0 bases and J lost 1, with 2 bases in between. CDR3 length equals 12 residues. Germline V gene sequence: CDR1 GTSNPN, CDR2 SVGIG (reference sequence). CDR3 in DNA: TGTGCCTGGAGTGTACGCACAGATACGCAGTATTTT. This translates into CAWSVRTDTQYF.

This chain uses TRBV9 with TRBJ1-2, with D maybe TRBD1 (5 bases). Germline CDR1 is SGDLS and CDR2 is YYNGEE. Trimming stripped 0 bases from V and 7 bases from J, with 22 bases between. The CDR3 has 17 residues. The CDR3 DNA sequence: TGTGCCAGCAGCGTAGGGGCGTCGGGGCAGGATCGCCTTGGCTACACCTTC. Amino acid sequence: CASSVGASGQDRLGYTF. Drawing the rest from reference TRBV9 and TRBJ1-2, the complete variable domain is DSGVTQTPKHLITATGQRVTLRCSPRSGDLSVYWYQQSLDQGLQFLIQYYNGEERAKGNILERFSAQQFPDLHSELNLSSLELGDSALYFCASSVGASGQDRLGYTFGSGTRLTVV.

The J gene is TRBJ1-1, the V gene TRBV23-1; D ambiguous. TRBV23-1 is flagged as an ORF with uncertain function. This CDR3 region has 19 residues. Trimming cost V 1 base and J 1 base, with 22 bases left between them. In DNA form, the CDR3 reads TGCGCCAGCAGTCAATTAAAGGGATCAAGACCAACAGAGAACACTGAAGCTTTCTTT. Translation gives CASSQLKGSRPTENTEAFF.

Concerning this clone itself: Other nucleotide sequences in the sample specify the same CDR3. The V call is TRBV5-5, the J call TRBJ1-3, with D uncertain. Germline V gene data show CDR1 as SGHKS and CDR2 as YYEKEE (reference sequence). The CDR3 runs to 15 residues. The V end lost 0 bases, the J end lost 1 base, and 8 bases lay between the germline ends. CDR3 amino acids: CASSLAGTSGNTIYF. DNA for the CDR3: TGTGCCAGCAGCTTGGCGGGCACTTCTGGAAACACCATATATTTT.

CDR3 region: CAISGGHQLGETQYF. The DNA of the CDR3 is TGTGCCATCAGTGGTGGACATCAGCTGGGGGAGACCCAGTACTTC. This chain connects TRBV10-3 to TRBJ2-5; D might be TRBD1 (5 bases). In germline, CDR1 is ENHRY, CDR2 SYGVKD. The V gene lost 4 bases and the J gene lost 5 bases, with 17 bases spanning the gap. There are 15 residues in the CDR3.

The gene calls are TRBV15 and TRBJ2-6, with D unclear. The germline V gene encodes CDR1 LNHNV and CDR2 YYDKDF (reference sequence). This CDR3 has 16 residues. Trimming shortened V by 0 bases and J by 0 bases, and 6 bases separated the two germline ends. CDR3 sequence (DNA): TGTGCCACCAGCAGAGACACAGCCTCTGGGGCCAACGTCCTGACTTTC. Translating it yields CATSRDTASGANVLTF.

The chain carries TRBV7-3 and TRBJ1-1; 11 bases are a match to TRBD1. The germline V gene encodes CDR1 SGHTA and CDR2 FQGTGA. This CDR3 comprises 14 residues. V was clipped by 2 bases and J by 5 bases; unmatched bases: 1. CDR3 sequence (DNA): TGTGCCAGCAGCTTACGGGACAGGGGGACTGAAGCTTTCTTT. It codes for CASSLRDRGTEAFF.

This sequence joins TRBV2 and TRBJ1-5; tentatively, D is TRBD1 (5 bases). Germline V gene lookup returns CDR1 SNHLY and CDR2 FYNNEI. The CDR3 is 14 residues long. V was trimmed by 3 bases and J by 5 bases, leaving 11 bases between them. The CDR3 spells CASSDSRGDQPQHF. In DNA form, the CDR3 reads TGTGCCAGCAGTGACTCCCGAGGGGATCAGCCCCAGCATTTT.

CDR3 DNA sequence: TGTGCCAGCAGTTCCGGAAATCAGCCCCAGCATTTT. Residues: CASSSGNQPQHF. This chain links TRBV7-8 with TRBJ1-5; D ambiguous. V was pared by 6 bases and J by 4 bases, with 7 bases between. This CDR3 spans 12 amino acids. Germline CDR1 and CDR2: SGHVS and FQNEAQ.

The V call is TRBV5-4, the J call TRBJ2-5, with D tentatively TRBD2 (7 bases). Trimming pared 2 bases from V and 4 bases from J, leaving 9 bases between. CDR1 and CDR2 (germline): SGHNT, YYREEE (reference sequence). The CDR3 has 13 residues. CDR3 in amino acids: CASSFGGPETQYF. CDR3 nucleotides: TGTGCCAGCAGCTTCGGGGGGCCAGAGACCCAGTACTTC.

The chain uses TRBV10-1 and TRBJ2-7, with D maybe TRBD1 (6 bases). V lost 6 bases to trimming and J lost 5 bases, with 14 bases between them. This CDR3 is built from 13 residues. Germline CDR1 WNHNN, CDR2 SYGVQD (reference sequence). The CDR3 region is CASSPGARNEQYF. DNA of the CDR3: TGCGCCAGCAGCCCAGGGGCGCGCAACGAGCAGTACTTC.

The chain links TRBV19 to TRBJ2-7; perhaps D is TRBD1 or TRBD2 (5 bases each). In germline, CDR1 is LNHDA, CDR2 SQIVND (reference sequence). The germline V and J ends were trimmed by 1 base and 6 bases, with 16 bases remaining between them. The CDR3 is made up of 15 amino acids. CDR3 in amino acids: CASSIVWSAGGEQYF. The CDR3 coding sequence is TGTGCCAGTAGTATAGTTTGGTCAGCTGGGGGCGAGCAGTACTTC.

CDR3 in amino acids: CASRMDRANPEKLFF. The CDR3 DNA is TGTGCCAGCAGGATGGACAGGGCGAATCCAGAAAAACTGTTTTTT. The rearrangement uses TRBV2 and TRBJ1-4; TRBD1 matches 8 bases. Looked up from germline, CDR1 is SNHLY and CDR2 is FYNNEI. The V and J ends lost 6 bases and 8 bases, in that order; junction bases with no gene match: 11. The CDR3 runs 15 residues.

The chain links TRBV2 to TRBJ2-7, with D possibly matching TRBD1 (5 bases). The CDR3 is 13 amino acids. CDR1 and CDR2 from the germline V gene are SNHLY and FYNNEI. V lost 6 bases, J lost 5 bases, and 14 bases lay in between. CDR3 bases: TGTGCCAGCAGGAAGCTGCTAGGGGACGAGCAGTACTTC. It encodes CASRKLLGDEQYF.

The chain is built from TRBV10-3 and TRBJ2-1; weak D call: TRBD2 (6 bases). The CDR3 has 16 amino acids. The germline V gene has CDR1 ENHRY and CDR2 SYGVKD. Between the trimmed V and J ends, which lost 0 bases and 6 bases, there was a span of 15 bases. In DNA form, the CDR3 reads TGTGCCATCAGTGAGTCGAGTCCGGGACTCATCAATGAGCAGTTCTTC. Protein product: CAISESSPGLINEQFF.

This chain uses TRBV19 with TRBJ1-4, with D unresolved. The V gene lost 7 bases and the J gene lost 7 bases, with 16 bases spanning the gap. The length of the CDR3 is 14 residues. Germline CDR1 reads LNHDA; CDR2 reads SQIVND (reference sequence). CDR3 DNA: TGTGCCAGTACCCCGGGATCCACGGTTGAAAAACTGTTTTTT. Its translation: CASTPGSTVEKLFF.

The CDR3 protein is CASNQQGFAGELFF. CDR3 sequence (DNA): TGTGCCAGCAACCAACAGGGATTTGCCGGGGAGCTGTTTTTT. The gene calls are TRBV6-5 and TRBJ2-2, with a weak D call TRBD1 (6 bases). Germline CDR1 and CDR2: MNHEY and SVGAGI. There are 14 residues in the CDR3. Trimming pared 7 bases from V and 6 bases from J, leaving 15 bases between.

The CDR3 DNA reads as TGTGCCAGCAGTTCCGTCGAGGACAGGGGGCTTCGGGAGCAGTTCTTC. This sequence encodes CASSSVEDRGLREQFF. The rearrangement uses TRBV6-6 and TRBJ2-1, with 11 bases fitting TRBD1. The CDR3 extends over 16 amino acids. V trimming: 4 bases; J trimming: 10 bases; junction bases outside the gene matches: 12. Germline V CDR1 and CDR2: MNHNY, SVGAGI (reference sequence).

This chain links TRBV6-6 with TRBJ1-4; D possibly corresponds to TRBD1 (6 bases). Germline V CDR1 and CDR2: MNHNY, SVGAGI (reference sequence). This CDR3 contains 14 residues. V shed 8 bases and J shed 7 bases, with 17 bases lying between them. The CDR3 reads CASALGGAAEKLFF. CDR3 bases: TGTGCCAGCGCGCTGGGGGGGGCTGCTGAAAAACTGTTTTTT.

The chain has TRBV6-5 and TRBJ2-1; 11 nucleotides line up with TRBD2. CDR1 and CDR2 from the germline V gene are MNHEY and SVGAGI. V shed 5 bases, J shed 7 bases, and the junction held 4 bases outside the gene matches. This CDR3 has 14 amino acids. This CDR3 reads CASSKGLAANEQFF. CDR3 DNA: TGTGCCAGCAGTAAGGGACTAGCGGCAAATGAGCAGTTCTTC.

V and J are TRBV7-9 and TRBJ1-4; TRBD1 is a possible D gene (6 bases). V lost 6 bases, J lost 3 bases, and 11 bases lay in between. Germline CDR1 and CDR2: SEHNR and FQNEAQ (reference sequence). CDR3 length: 14 residues. CDR3 protein: CASSYSGANEKLFF. The CDR3 DNA sequence: TGTGCCAGCAGTTATTCAGGGGCTAATGAAAAACTGTTTTTT.

The chain recombines TRBV5-4 with TRBJ2-5; D not certain. Germline values: CDR1 SGHNT, CDR2 YYREEE (reference sequence). The CDR3 totals 14 residues. Trimming removed 4 bases at V and 1 base at J, with 11 bases between. The CDR3 bases are TGTGCCAGCAGCCCGACGTCTTCCCAAGAGACCCAGTACTTC. Protein sequence: CASSPTSSQETQYF. Combining the CDR3 with reference TRBV5-4 and TRBJ2-5 gives the whole variable domain ETGVTQSPTHLIKTRGQQVTLRCSSQSGHNTVSWYQQALGQGPQFIFQYYREEENGRGNFPPRFSGLQFPNYSSELNVNALELDDSALYLCASSPTSSQETQYFGPGTRLLVL.

The chain combines TRBV27 with TRBJ2-4, with 7 bases matching TRBD2. This CDR3 has 16 amino acids. V lost 6 bases and J lost 1; bases outside the gene matches: 9. CDR1 and CDR2 from the germline V gene are MNHEY and SMNVEV (reference sequence). The CDR3 DNA follows: TGTGCCAGCAGATCCCGCGGGAGTGGGGCCAAAAACATTCAGTACTTC. This sequence encodes CASRSRGSGAKNIQYF.

This chain joins TRBV7-9 and TRBJ2-3, with 7 bases aligning to TRBD2. Looked up from germline, CDR1 is SEHNR and CDR2 is FQNEAQ (reference sequence). Germline trimming cut 8 bases from V and 6 bases from J; bases unmatched to any gene: 14. This CDR3 comprises 15 residues. This CDR3 reads CASAGRGGPLDTQYF. DNA of the CDR3: TGTGCCAGCGCGGGGCGGGGAGGGCCCCTGGATACGCAGTATTTT.

The genes are TRBV6-1 and TRBJ2-5, with 10 bases matching TRBD1. Germline values: CDR1 MNHNS, CDR2 SASEGT. This CDR3 is 14 amino acids long. V gave up 5 bases and J gave up 5 bases; unmatched junction bases: 5. The CDR3 loop is CASSKDRGGETQYF. DNA of the CDR3: TGTGCCAGCAGTAAGGACAGGGGGGGTGAGACCCAGTACTTC.

This chain joins TRBV10-3 and TRBJ2-1; 14 nucleotides line up with TRBD2. This CDR3 is 17 amino acids long. Trimming cost V 5 bases and J 9 bases; bases outside gene matches: 12. In germline, CDR1 is ENHRY, CDR2 SYGVKD. CDR3 in amino acids: CAISNGLAGGGEGEQFF. For the CDR3, the DNA is TGTGCCATCAGTAATGGACTAGCGGGAGGCGGGGAGGGTGAGCAGTTCTTC.

The chain couples TRBV5-5 to TRBJ2-7; TRBD1 might be the D (6 bases). This CDR3 contains 14 residues. With 0 bases removed from V and 5 bases from J, the gap between germline ends came to 12 bases. From germline, CDR1 is SGHKS and CDR2 YYEKEE (reference sequence). DNA for the CDR3: TGTGCCAGCAGCTTGGATACAGGGCCAGACGAGCAGTACTTC. It codes for CASSLDTGPDEQYF.